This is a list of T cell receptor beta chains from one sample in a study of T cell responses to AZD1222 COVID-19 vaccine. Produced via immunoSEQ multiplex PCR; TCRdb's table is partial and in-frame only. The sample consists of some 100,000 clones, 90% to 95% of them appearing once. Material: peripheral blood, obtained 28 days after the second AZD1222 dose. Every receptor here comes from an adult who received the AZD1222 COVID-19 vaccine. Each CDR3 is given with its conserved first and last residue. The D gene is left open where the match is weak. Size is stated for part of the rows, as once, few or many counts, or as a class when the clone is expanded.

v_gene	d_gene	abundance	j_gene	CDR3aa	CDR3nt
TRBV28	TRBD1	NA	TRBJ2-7	CASRPTSGQGHEQYF	TGTGCCAGCAGACCCACGTCCGGACAGGGCCACGAGCAGTACTTC
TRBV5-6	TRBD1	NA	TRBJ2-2	CASSQPGTGPTGELFF	TGTGCCAGCAGTCAACCCGGGACAGGGCCCACCGGGGAGCTGTTTTTT
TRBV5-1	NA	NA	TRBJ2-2	CASSGGGELFF	TGCGCCAGCTCCGGGGGAGGGGAGCTGTTTTTT
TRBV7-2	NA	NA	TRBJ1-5	CASSLGPNNQPQHF	TGTGCCAGCAGCTTAGGCCCAAATAATCAGCCCCAGCATTTT
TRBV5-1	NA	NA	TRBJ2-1	CASSLGRGRGDEQFF	TGCGCCAGCAGCTTGGGTCGGGGTAGAGGCGATGAGCAGTTCTTC
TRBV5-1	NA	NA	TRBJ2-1	CASSLGVNNEQFF	TGCGCCAGCAGCTTGGGGGTAAACAATGAGCAGTTCTTC
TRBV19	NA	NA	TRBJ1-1	CASSISKHTQLNTEAFF	TGTGCCAGTAGTATTAGTAAGCACACCCAATTGAACACTGAAGCTTTCTTT
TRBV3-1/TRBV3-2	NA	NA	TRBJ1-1	CASSRNSDTEAFF	TGTGCCAGCAGCCGCAACTCGGACACTGAAGCTTTCTTT
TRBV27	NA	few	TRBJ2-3	CASSSFAGSTDTQYF	TGTGCCAGCAGTTCCTTTGCGGGTAGCACAGATACGCAGTATTTT
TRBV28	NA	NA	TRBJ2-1	CASSSMTGSSYNEQFF	TGTGCCAGCAGCTCTATGACAGGTTCCTCCTACAATGAGCAGTTCTTC
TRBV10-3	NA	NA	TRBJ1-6	CAISESWPNSSYNSPLHF	TGTGCCATCAGTGAATCGTGGCCTAATAGCTCCTATAATTCACCCCTCCACTTT
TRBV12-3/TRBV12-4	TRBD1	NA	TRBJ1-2	CASSSDRDYGYTF	TGTGCCAGCAGTTCGGACAGGGACTATGGCTACACCTTC
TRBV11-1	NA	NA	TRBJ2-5	CASSLLGTRGETQYF	TGTGCCAGCAGCTTACTCGGGACTCGGGGGGAGACCCAGTACTTC
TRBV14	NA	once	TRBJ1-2	CASSQGPGGFYGYTF	TGTGCCAGCAGCCAAGGGCCGGGGGGCTTCTATGGCTACACCTTC
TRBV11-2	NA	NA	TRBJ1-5	CASSLRSGDQPQHF	TGTGCCAGCAGCTTACGGAGTGGGGATCAGCCCCAGCATTTT
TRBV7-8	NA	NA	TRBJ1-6	CASSLGAPLDSPLHF	TGTGCCAGCAGCTTAGGAGCCCCACTGGATTCACCCCTCCACTTT
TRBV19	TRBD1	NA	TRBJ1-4	CASSPGQNEKLFF	TGTGCCAGTAGTCCGGGACAGAATGAAAAACTGTTTTTT
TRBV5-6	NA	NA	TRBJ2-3	CASSLSGGLVTDTQYF	TGTGCCAGCAGCTTGTCCGGGGGCCTTGTCACAGATACGCAGTATTTT
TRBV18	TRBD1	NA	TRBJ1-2	CASSGGTVYGYTF	TGTGCCAGCTCAGGAGGGACAGTCTATGGCTACACCTTC
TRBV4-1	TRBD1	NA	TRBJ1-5	CASSQEWAGGSQPQHF	TGCGCCAGCAGCCAAGAATGGGCAGGGGGAAGTCAGCCCCAGCATTTT
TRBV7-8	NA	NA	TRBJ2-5	CASSLAIGQETQYF	TGTGCCAGCAGCTTAGCGATAGGCCAAGAGACCCAGTACTTC
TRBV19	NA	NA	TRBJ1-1	CASSARGYTEAFF	TGTGCCAGTAGTGCCAGGGGTTACACTGAAGCTTTCTTT
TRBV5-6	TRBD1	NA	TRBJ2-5	CASSPSQGVLRGETQYF	TGTGCCAGCAGCCCTTCGCAGGGGGTACTCCGCGGGGAGACCCAGTACTTC
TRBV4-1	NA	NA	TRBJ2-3	CASSQVQGGTTDTQYF	TGCGCCAGCAGCCAAGTCCAAGGGGGAACCACAGATACGCAGTATTTT
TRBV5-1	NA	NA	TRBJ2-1	CASSLAGASYNEQFF	TGCGCCAGCAGCTTGGCGGGGGCCTCCTACAATGAGCAGTTCTTC
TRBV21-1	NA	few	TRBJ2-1	CASSSSDRGNEQFF	TGTGCCAGCAGCTCCTCGGACAGGGGCAATGAGCAGTTCTTC
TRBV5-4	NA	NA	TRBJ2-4	CASSRWLAKNIQYF	TGTGCCAGCAGCCGGTGGCTAGCCAAAAACATTCAGTACTTC
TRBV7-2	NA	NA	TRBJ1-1	CASSLWGQVDTEAFF	TGTGCCAGCAGCTTATGGGGCCAGGTGGACACTGAAGCTTTCTTT
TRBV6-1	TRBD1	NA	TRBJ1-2	CASSEASGGGGYTF	TGTGCCAGCAGTGAAGCGTCAGGGGGCGGTGGCTACACCTTC
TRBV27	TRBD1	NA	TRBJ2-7	CASSDLGTGVYEQYF	TGTGCCAGCAGTGACCTCGGGACAGGCGTCTACGAGCAGTACTTC
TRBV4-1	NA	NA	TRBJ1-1	CASSQVWDAGRTEAFF	TGCGCCAGCAGCCAAGTCTGGGACGCCGGTCGGACTGAAGCTTTCTTT
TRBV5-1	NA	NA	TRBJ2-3	CASSSGQNTQYF	TGCGCCAGCAGCTCCGGACAGAATACGCAGTATTTT